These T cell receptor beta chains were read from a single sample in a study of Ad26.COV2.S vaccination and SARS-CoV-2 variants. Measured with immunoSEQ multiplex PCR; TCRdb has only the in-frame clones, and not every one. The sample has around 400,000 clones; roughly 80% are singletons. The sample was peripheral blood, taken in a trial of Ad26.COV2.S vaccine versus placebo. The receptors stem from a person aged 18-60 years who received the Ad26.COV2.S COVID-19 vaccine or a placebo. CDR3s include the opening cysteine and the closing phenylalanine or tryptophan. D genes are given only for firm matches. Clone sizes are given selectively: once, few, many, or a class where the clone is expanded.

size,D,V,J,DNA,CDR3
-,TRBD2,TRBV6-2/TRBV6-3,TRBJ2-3,TGTGCCAGCAGTTACCCGACTAGCGGGAGATCGACAGATACGCAGTATTTT,CASSYPTSGRSTDTQYF
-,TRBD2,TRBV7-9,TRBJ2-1,TGTGCCAGCAGGTCAGCGGGAAGGATCAATGAGCAGTTCTTC,CASRSAGRINEQFF
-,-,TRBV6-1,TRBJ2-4,TGTGCCAGCAGTGAGAACCCCGCCGGGACCCCAATCTCTTTC,CASSENPAGTPISF
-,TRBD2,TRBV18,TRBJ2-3,TGTGCCAGCCGGGAGAATTGGCGGGAGGTCGATACGCAGTATTTT,CASRENWREVDTQYF
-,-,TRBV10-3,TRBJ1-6,TGTGCCAGCAGACAGTCGAGCTCCTATAATTCACCCCTCCACTTT,CASRQSSSYNSPLHF
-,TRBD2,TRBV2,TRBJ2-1,TGTGCCAGCTCACGACTAGCGGGAGGGGTCTACAATGAGCAGTTCTTC,CASSRLAGGVYNEQFF
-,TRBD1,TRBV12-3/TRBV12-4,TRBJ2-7,TGTGCCAGCAGTCGACAGGGCAGCGAGCAGTACTTC,CASSRQGSEQYF
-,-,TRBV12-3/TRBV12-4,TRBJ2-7,TGTGCCAGCAGTTACGGGGAATCCTACGAGCAGTACTTC,CASSYGESYEQYF
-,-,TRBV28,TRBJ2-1,TGTGCCAGCAGCAAGGACAGCCAAGTCTACAATGAGCAGTTCTTC,CASSKDSQVYNEQFF
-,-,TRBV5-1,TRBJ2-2,TGCGCCAGCAGCTTGATTCCGGCTCGGGGCGGGGAGCTGTTTTTT,CASSLIPARGGELFF
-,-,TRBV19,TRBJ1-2,TGTGCCAGTAGGAATATGGACAGCTACTATGGCTACACCTTC,CASRNMDSYYGYTF
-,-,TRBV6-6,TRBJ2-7,TGTGCCAGCAGTTACTCCCAGATTTCCTACGAGCAGTACTTC,CASSYSQISYEQYF
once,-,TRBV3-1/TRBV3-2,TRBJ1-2,TGTGCCAGCAGCCAACTGACAACTGTCGGGGGCTACACCTTC,CASSQLTTVGGYTF
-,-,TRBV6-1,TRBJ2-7,TGTGCCAGCAGTGAAATCCCCCCCCTCCGAATTCCCTACGAGCAGTACTTC,CASSEIPPLRIPYEQYF
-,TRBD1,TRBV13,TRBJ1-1,TGTGCCAGCAGCCCTATGACAGGGGGGAACACTGAAGCTTTCTTT,CASSPMTGGNTEAFF
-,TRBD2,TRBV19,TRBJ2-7,TGTGCCACCACGGGACTAGGGAGCGAGCAGTACTTC,CATTGLGSEQYF
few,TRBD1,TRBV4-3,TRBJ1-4,TGCGCCAGCAGCCAAGGGACAGGGGATGAAAAACTGTTTTTT,CASSQGTGDEKLFF
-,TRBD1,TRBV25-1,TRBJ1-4,TGTGCCAGCCATGGACAGGGGTCAACTAATGAAAAACTGTTTTTT,CASHGQGSTNEKLFF
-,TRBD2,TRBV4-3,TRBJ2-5,TGCGCCAGCAGCCAAGATGAAACTAGCGGGGTCCAAGAGACCCAGTACTTC,CASSQDETSGVQETQYF
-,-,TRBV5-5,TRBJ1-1,TGTGCCAGCAGCTTGAGGGAGGCGAACACTGAAGCTTTCTTT,CASSLREANTEAFF
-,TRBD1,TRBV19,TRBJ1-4,TGTGCCAGTAGTAGCCCCGGGACAGGAGGTGAAAAACTGTTTTTT,CASSSPGTGGEKLFF